The 10 T cell receptor beta chains listed next were all sequenced from one sample in a study of T cell responses to AZD1222 COVID-19 vaccine (dated by TCRdb to about 2021). The label giving this sample's time point can be read as: baseline before first vaccination. Receptor libraries were prepared by the immunoSEQ multiplex PCR assay. TCRdb took over this immuneACCESS table, retaining in-frame rearrangements with V and J assigned. Such tables are incomplete; in checked studies, under half of the missing clones stem from an unresolved V gene, and the remainder is unexplained. For this sample the table gives about 120,000 clones, of which approximately 83% were detected only once. Just under 9.5% of the sample comes from the top ten. This specimen was peripheral blood, taken on day 0 of AZD1222 vaccination. The receptors were sampled from an adult in good health.

The genes are TRBV7-2 and TRBJ2-7; a possible D gene is TRBD2 (5 bases). V was pared by 5 bases and J by 4 bases, with 12 bases between. The CDR3 is 13 amino acids. The germline CDR1 and CDR2 sequences are SGHTA and FQGNSA. CDR3 sequence reads: CASSTGDFYEQYF. The CDR3 region has the DNA TGTGCCAGCAGCACCGGGGATTTTTACGAGCAGTACTTC.

This rearrangement joins TRBV24-1 to TRBJ2-5; D is uncertain. Germline loops: CDR1 KGHDR, CDR2 SFDVKD. V was shortened by 0 bases and J by 2 bases, with 12 bases between the two germline ends. The CDR3 spans 16 residues. CDR3 DNA: TGTGCCACCAGTGATTTGCAGTTCCATGGTCAAGAGACCCAGTACTTC. It codes for CATSDLQFHGQETQYF.

The J gene is TRBJ1-1, the V gene TRBV12-3 or TRBV12-4; D is uncertain. This CDR3 has 13 residues. V lost 7 bases to trimming and J lost 3 bases, with 12 bases between them. The CDR3 region is CASTASGHTEAFF. CDR3 nucleotide sequence: TGTGCCAGCACCGCCAGCGGGCACACTGAAGCTTTCTTT.

This rearrangement joins TRBV30 to TRBJ2-7; D gene uncertain. The CDR3 extends over 11 amino acids. Trimming removed 0 bases at V and 6 bases at J, with 6 bases between. Germline-derived CDR1 and CDR2 are GTSNPN and SVGIG (reference sequence). CDR3 sequence (DNA): TGTGCCTGGAGTGTAACTCGCGAGCAGTACTTC. Amino acids: CAWSVTREQYF.

The CDR3, as DNA: TGTGCCAGCAGCTTGGGAATGAACACTGAAGCTTTCTTT. Amino acids: CASSLGMNTEAFF. The J gene is TRBJ1-1, the V gene TRBV7-3; D call uncertain. CDR3 length: 13 residues. Germline V CDR1 and CDR2: SGHTA, FQGTGA. V gave up 3 bases and J gave up 0 bases, with 5 bases separating them.

This chain joins TRBV25-1 and TRBJ2-1, with TRBD2 matching 7 bases. This CDR3 is built from 17 residues. Germline loops: CDR1 MGHDK, CDR2 SYGVNS. The V segment lost 8 bases and the J segment 8 bases; nucleotides outside the gene matches: 21. The CDR3 spells CASSRPHGGGGKDEQFF. CDR3 nucleotides: TGTGCCAGCTCCCGCCCCCATGGTGGCGGGGGAAAAGATGAGCAGTTCTTC.

Notes on this clone: A read error may produce the germline difference seen at one junction end. The chain recombines TRBV3-1 (or the pseudogene TRBV3-2) with TRBJ2-3, with TRBD1 matching over 7 bases. The CDR3 is made up of 12 amino acids. Germline CDR1 is LGHDT and CDR2 is YNNKEL (reference sequence). The DNA of the CDR3 is TGTGCCAGCAGCCAAAAAGAACGGGACAGTCATTTT. It codes for CASSQKERDSHF.

This clone was seen a few times. The genes are TRBV3-1 (or the pseudogene TRBV3-2) and TRBJ2-7; TRBD2 matches 13 bases. CDR1 LGHDT and CDR2 YNNKEL come from the germline V gene (reference sequence). The CDR3 is made up of 16 amino acids. The trim removed 4 bases at V and 1 base at J, leaving 4 bases unmatched. For the CDR3, the DNA is TGTGCCAGCAGCCTAGGACTAGCGGGGGTATCCTACGAGCAGTACTTC. It is translated as CASSLGLAGVSYEQYF.

This clone has a single count. The gene calls are TRBV7-2 and TRBJ1-1; TRBD1 might be the D (5 bases). There are 13 residues in the CDR3. Germline V gene lookup returns CDR1 SGHTA and CDR2 FQGNSA. The V end lost 5 bases, the J end lost 8 bases, and 15 bases lay between the germline ends. CDR3 protein: CASSPPGRGEAFF. Written as DNA, the CDR3 is TGTGCCAGCAGCCCCCCGGGGCGGGGGGAAGCTTTCTTT.

This rearrangement joins TRBV2 to TRBJ1-2; 8 bases fit TRBD1. The germline gives CDR1 SNHLY, CDR2 FYNNEI. The CDR3 covers 14 residues. V gave up 6 bases and J gave up 8 bases; unmatched junction bases: 11. This CDR3 is CASSPGQGHRGYTF. The CDR3 region has the DNA TGTGCCAGCAGCCCCGGACAGGGTCATCGCGGCTACACCTTC.